The present entry profiles one T cell receptor beta chain with its context. No antigen is known for it. Time point indicated: pretreatment peripheral blood. Into every PCR, synthetic TCR analog templates were spiked. Data came from immunoSEQ multiplex PCR; TCRdb stores just in-frame clones and leaves some out. The sample includes 45,000 or so clones, 88% seen only once; the top ten take 20% to 25%. These data are taken from a study of PD-L1 blockade in urothelial cancer. Study-level findings and limits: Blood TCR clonality below the median before treatment was a predictor of better survival.

This CDR3 is built from 14 residues. Losses at the gene ends were 5 bases for V and 4 bases for J; bases not matched to a gene: 5. Germline V gives CDR1 SGHTA, CDR2 FQGNSA. The material was PBMCs, obtained around atezolizumab (anti-PD-L1) treatment. The rearrangement joins TRBV7-2 to TRBJ1-2, with 9 bases identical to TRBD1. This clonotype was sampled from a donor aged 40 or over with urothelial cancer. Here the CDR3 DNA reads TGTGCCAGCAGCCCCGGACAGGGGCCCTATGGCTACACCTTC. Amino acids: CASSPGQGPYGYTF.